The TCR beta chain under discussion was sequenced for a study of CD8+ T cells in alopecia areata. At the level of the study: At a dose of 5 to 10 mg twice daily, oral tofacitinib was given to treated patients.

This clone was recorded a few times. Its antigen is currently unknown. Extracted RNA was reverse transcribed into cDNA, the sequencing template. Clones were sequenced by immunoSEQ multiplex PCR, and TCRdb holds only the in-frame ones, with some missing. In the table there are some 95,000 clones, around 40% of which are singletons. Treatment described: oral pan-JAK inhibitor, 5-10 mg twice daily. Alopecia areata patients provided lesional scalp punch biopsies and peripheral blood. Whole-study findings and limits: Scalp repertoires also include resident alphabeta T cells from normal skin. Lesional scalp exceeded normal scalp in clonality, especially in alopecia totalis/universalis.

This CDR3 is built from 14 residues. Germline V gives CDR1 SGHAT, CDR2 FQNNGV. V was clipped by 5 bases and J by 12 bases; unmatched bases: 8. The source was CD8+ T cells sorted from blood, collected at week 24, from a patient treated with tofacitinib. The chain joins TRBV11-2 to TRBJ2-1, with TRBD2 matching 12 bases. The TCR sequence derives from a human donor with alopecia areata. CDR3 DNA sequence: TGTGCCAGCAGCCCGAGACTAGCGGGAGAGGGGCAGTTCTTC. Its protein product is CASSPRLAGEGQFF.